This T cell receptor beta chain came from a study of early T cells in non-severe SARS-CoV-2 infection. After removal of 1 base from V and 2 bases from J, the junction contained 4 bases not matched to a gene. The CDR3 loop spans 18 amino acids. The germline CDR1 and CDR2 sequences are SGHTA and FQGNSA. Unique molecular identifiers (one per individual cDNA molecule) were attached. Using its own MiXCR run on the 5' RACE reads, TCRdb lists one record per CDR3 protein. The repertoire holds 50,000 to 60,000 distinct CDR3 sequences, with 6% to 7% as singletons. This clonotype was picked up many times. The clonotype originates from an adult who was a healthcare worker with PCR-confirmed SARS-CoV-2 infection or an uninfected control (not recorded which). The sequenced sample was whole blood. The rearrangement links TRBV7-2 to TRBJ2-6; 11 bases match TRBD2. The CDR3 reads CASSLVLAGATGANVLTF. In DNA, the CDR3 is TGTGCCAGCAGCTTAGTACTAGCGGGGGCAACTGGGGCCAACGTCCTGACTTTC.